This TCR beta chain emerged from a study of blood T cell repertoires in COVID-19. Study in general: The United States, Italy and Spain supplied acute and convalescent COVID-19 samples. Nucleic acid was either cDNA or gDNA, and it came from T cells, B-cell-depleted T cells, or PBMCs.

Authors' methods: How many nucleated cells were present was estimated from reference gene primer amplification. Clones were sequenced by immunoSEQ multiplex PCR, and TCRdb holds only the in-frame ones, with some missing. That table supplies the V and J calls and clone size; D and trimming were determined from the DNA. The data show 52,000 or so clones, 76% seen once. This CDR3 spans 17 amino acids. Germline V gene lookup returns CDR1 LNHDA and CDR2 SQIVND (reference sequence). The trim removed 4 bases at V and 5 bases at J, leaving 12 bases unmatched. The sequencing input was peripheral blood. This TCR came from a man over 45 with active or convalescent COVID-19. The chain uses TRBV19 and TRBJ2-4; 9 nucleotides agree with TRBD1. CDR3 protein: CASSRGVNRDRENIQYF. CDR3 DNA: TGTGCCAGTAGTAGAGGGGTTAACCGGGACAGGGAAAACATTCAGTACTTC. The complete variable domain, with remaining parts taken from reference TRBV19 and TRBJ2-4, reads DGGITQSPKYLFRKEGQNVTLSCEQNLNHDAMYWYRQDPGQGLRLIYYSQIVNDFQKGDIAEGYSVSREKKESFPLTVTSAQKNPTAFYLCASSRGVNRDRENIQYFGAGTRLSVL.